The 26 T cell receptor beta chains presented below share a single source sample, sequenced in a study of blood T cell repertoires in COVID-19. Clones were read by immunoSEQ multiplex PCR, and TCRdb kept only the in-frame ones, dropping some. This sample carries approximately 300,000 clones, around 90% of them seen once, and the ten largest clones take around 4.4%. Input material: PBMCs or T cells enriched from blood (not recorded which). These receptors originate from a woman aged 18-35 years with acute COVID-19.

The genes are TRBV6-1 and TRBJ2-7; D is perhaps TRBD1 (5 bases). The V gene lost 1 base and the J gene lost 8 bases, with 12 bases spanning the gap. The CDR3 sequence is 13 residues long. Per germline, CDR1 MNHNS and CDR2 SASEGT. The CDR3 sequence: CASSEGAGRQQYF. CDR3 nucleotides: TGTGCCAGCAGTGAAGGAGCAGGGCGACAGCAGTACTTC.

The table lists this clone with a count of one. As DNA, the CDR3 is TGTGCCAGAAGCGGCAGAAGAGGGACCGGGGAGCTGTTTTTT. Amino acid sequence: CARSGRRGTGELFF. The rearrangement links TRBV2 to TRBJ2-2; TRBD2 might be the D (5 bases). Germline values: CDR1 SNHLY, CDR2 FYNNEI. There are 14 residues in the CDR3. V was pared by 9 bases and J by 5 bases, with 16 bases between.

This clone has a single count. CDR3 sequence reads: CASSLVASGTYEQYF. The CDR3 bases are TGTGCCAGCAGCTTAGTGGCTAGCGGTACCTACGAGCAGTACTTC. The rearrangement uses TRBV13 and TRBJ2-7, with 7 bases aligning to TRBD2. V dropped 1 base and J dropped 2; count of bases not matched to a gene: 5. Germline assignment: CDR1 PRHDT and CDR2 FYEKMQ (reference sequence). The CDR3 totals 15 residues.

This clone was seen once. J is TRBJ2-7 and V is TRBV14; 16 nucleotides align to TRBD2. The CDR3 sequence is 18 residues long. Trimming at V came to 4 bases and at J to 3 bases, leaving 9 bases not matched to a gene. Per the germline V gene, CDR1 is SGHDN and CDR2 is FVKESK. The CDR3 nucleotides read TGTGCCAGCAGCCGTGCGTCGGGACTAGCGGGAGGGTTCTACGAGCAGTACTTC. Protein sequence: CASSRASGLAGGFYEQYF.

The chain recombines TRBV7-3 with TRBJ2-2, with 7 bases identical to TRBD2. The CDR3 consists of 17 residues. V shed 1 base, J shed 2 bases, and the junction held 7 bases outside the gene matches. CDR1 and CDR2 (germline): SGHTA, FQGTGA. Here the CDR3 reads CASSLRGGSSNTGELFF. CDR3 nucleotides: TGTGCCAGCAGCTTAAGGGGCGGGAGCTCCAACACCGGGGAGCTGTTTTTT.

The chain carries TRBV5-6 and TRBJ2-7; D not resolved. V was clipped by 3 bases and J by 2 bases, with 15 bases between them. CDR1 SGHDT and CDR2 YYEEEE come from the germline V gene. This CDR3 contains 15 residues. CDR3 nucleotide sequence: TGTGCCAGCAGCTCTACAGATCGTTCGCCCTACGAGCAGTACTTC. Encoded protein: CASSSTDRSPYEQYF.

This rearrangement joins TRBV7-3 to TRBJ2-2; 11 positions match TRBD2. CDR3 length: 17 amino acids. Germline CDR1 is SGHTA and CDR2 is FQGTGA. V shed 0 bases and J 5 bases; nucleotides not matched to a gene: 5. The CDR3 loop reads CASSLTQASGRTGELFF. The CDR3 DNA follows: TGTGCCAGCAGCTTAACACAGGCTAGCGGGAGGACCGGGGAGCTGTTTTTT.

In regard to this clone: Other nucleotide sequences in the sample specify the same CDR3. The rearrangement links TRBV5-1 to TRBJ2-1; 11 positions agree with TRBD2. Germline-derived CDR1 and CDR2 are SGHRS and YFSETQ. The CDR3 has 15 residues. The junction had 5 bases not matched to a gene; V was cut back by 5 bases and J by 4 bases. The CDR3 spells CASSSGTSGYNEQFF. CDR3 nucleotides: TGCGCCAGCAGTTCCGGGACTAGCGGATACAATGAGCAGTTCTTC.

The J gene is TRBJ1-1, the V gene TRBV2; tentative D call: TRBD1 (5 bases). The CDR3 is made up of 14 amino acids. Trimming removed 1 base at V and 4 bases at J, with 10 bases between. The V gene's germline CDR1 is SNHLY and CDR2 FYNNEI. For the CDR3, the DNA is TGTGCCAGCAGTGAAGGGCTGGGGGGCACTGAAGCTTTCTTT. This encodes CASSEGLGGTEAFF.

The rearrangement links TRBV14 to TRBJ2-3; 10 bases map to TRBD2. V lost 6 bases and J lost 1; bases outside the gene matches: 7. This CDR3 comprises 16 residues. The germline V gene has CDR1 SGHDN and CDR2 FVKESK. CDR3 bases: TGTGCCAGCAGAGCTAGCGGGAGAGGGGGCACAGATACGCAGTATTTT. This codes for CASRASGRGGTDTQYF.

The chain employs TRBV9 and TRBJ2-7, with 9 bases matching TRBD1. Trimming took 3 bases from V and 2 from J; bases not matched to a gene: 6. Per germline, CDR1 SGDLS and CDR2 YYNGEE. This CDR3 has 15 residues. The CDR3 nucleotides read TGTGCCAGCAGCGCAACCGGGACAGGGACCTACGAGCAGTACTTC. This codes for CASSATGTGTYEQYF. Full variable domain (remainder filled in from reference TRBV9 and TRBJ2-7): DSGVTQTPKHLITATGQRVTLRCSPRSGDLSVYWYQQSLDQGLQFLIQYYNGEERAKGNILERFSAQQFPDLHSELNLSSLELGDSALYFCASSATGTGTYEQYFGPGTRLTVT.

This chain uses TRBV7-9 with TRBJ2-3, with a tentative D call TRBD2 (6 bases). The CDR3 spans 13 residues. V lost 4 bases and J lost 3, with 8 bases in between. Germline loops: CDR1 SEHNR, CDR2 FQNEAQ (reference sequence). CDR3 protein: CASSSRETDTQYF. The DNA of the CDR3 is TGTGCCAGCAGCTCCCGGGAGACAGATACGCAGTATTTT.

V gene TRBV3-1 (or the pseudogene TRBV3-2) combines with J gene TRBJ1-6; 9 bases line up with TRBD1. CDR1 is LGHDT, CDR2 YNNKEL, per germline (reference sequence). The CDR3 consists of 20 residues. V lost 0 bases, J lost 0 bases, and 9 bases stayed unmatched. The CDR3 loop is CASSQDGGTGGSSYNSPLHF. CDR3 nucleotide sequence: TGTGCCAGCAGCCAAGATGGAGGTACAGGGGGCTCCTCCTATAATTCACCCCTCCACTTT.

The rearrangement uses TRBV7-2 and TRBJ1-5, with D perhaps TRBD1 (5 bases). Germline V lookup: CDR1 SGHTA, CDR2 FQGNSA. V lost 1 base, J lost 9 bases, and 10 bases lay in between. This CDR3 is 13 amino acids long. In DNA, the CDR3 is TGTGCCAGCAGCTTAGGTAACAGGCGGCCCCAGCATTTT. Translation: CASSLGNRRPQHF.

The gene calls are TRBV7-9 and TRBJ2-2; 9 bases map to TRBD2. Trimming cost V 6 bases and J 0 bases; bases outside gene matches: 8. The CDR3 extends over 17 amino acids. Per germline, CDR1 SEHNR and CDR2 FQNEAQ (reference sequence). CDR3 sequence (DNA): TGTGCCAGCAGAACTAGCGGGCCTACCTCGAACACCGGGGAGCTGTTTTTT. Amino acid sequence: CASRTSGPTSNTGELFF.

The V gene is TRBV24-1, the J gene TRBJ2-1, with unresolved D. Looked up from germline, CDR1 is KGHDR and CDR2 is SFDVKD. Between the trimmed V and J ends, which lost 5 bases and 6 bases, there was a span of 13 bases. This CDR3 comprises 14 residues. The CDR3 DNA sequence: TGTGCCACCAGTGTCGGGTGGCCCACCAATGAGCAGTTCTTC. Protein product: CATSVGWPTNEQFF.

The chain has TRBV11-2 and TRBJ2-7; 7 bases fit TRBD2. The length of the CDR3 is 16 residues. Losses at the gene ends were 3 bases for V and 6 bases for J; bases not matched to a gene: 14. Germline CDR1 SGHAT, CDR2 FQNNGV. The CDR3 here is CASSFVDLGGGLEQYF. In DNA form, the CDR3 reads TGTGCCAGCAGCTTCGTAGATCTTGGGGGAGGGCTCGAGCAGTACTTC.

The V and J genes are TRBV9 and TRBJ1-3; tentative D call: TRBD1 (5 bases). There are 15 residues in the CDR3. Trimming left V 4 bases short and J 0 bases short, with 11 bases between. Per the germline V gene, CDR1 is SGDLS and CDR2 is YYNGEE. CDR3 nucleotide sequence: TGTGCCAGCAGCCCCGGGGGGTTCTCTGGAAACACCATATATTTT. Translation: CASSPGGFSGNTIYF.

The table lists this clone with a count of one. This chain uses TRBV10-1 with TRBJ2-3; 9 bases align to TRBD2. Germline CDR1 WNHNN, CDR2 SYGVQD (reference sequence). The CDR3 spans 17 residues. V trimming: 3 bases; J trimming: 0 bases; junction bases outside the gene matches: 7. CDR3 sequence reads: CASSELAGDFSTDTQYF. For the CDR3, the DNA is TGCGCCAGCAGTGAATTAGCGGGAGACTTTAGCACAGATACGCAGTATTTT.

The CDR3 protein is CASVGREVGELFF. The CDR3 region has the DNA TGTGCTAGTGTGGGCCGGGAGGTCGGGGAGCTGTTTTTT. The rearrangement links TRBV12-5 to TRBJ2-2; TRBD2 aligns across 7 bases. The CDR3 is 13 amino acids. The ends lost 7 bases at V and 7 bases at J; junction bases unmatched: 6. From germline, CDR1 is LGHNT and CDR2 FRNRAP.

The CDR3 nucleotides read TGTGCCAGCAGCCCAAATTTCAGGGGGCCCTCACCCCTCCACTTT. It specifies CASSPNFRGPSPLHF. The chain links TRBV28 to TRBJ1-6; 8 bases match TRBD1. Per the germline V gene, CDR1 is MDHEN and CDR2 is SYDVKM. V dropped 6 bases and J dropped 10; count of bases not matched to a gene: 11. The CDR3 has 15 residues.

CDR3 sequence: CASSLQGATGRTEAFF. DNA for the CDR3: TGTGCCAGCAGTTTACAGGGGGCGACGGGTAGAACTGAAGCTTTCTTT. The chain recombines TRBV28 with TRBJ1-1, with 8 nucleotides matching TRBD1. Unmatched junction bases numbered 10, after V lost 2 bases and J lost 5 bases. In germline, CDR1 is MDHEN, CDR2 SYDVKM. The CDR3 is made up of 16 amino acids.

The V call is TRBV6-5, the J call TRBJ1-1; D is unclear. CDR1 is MNHEY, CDR2 SVGAGI, per germline. The germline V and J ends were trimmed by 2 bases and 10 bases, with 11 bases remaining between them. The CDR3 totals 12 residues. CDR3 sequence reads: CASSYGGGRAFF. The CDR3 DNA reads as TGTGCCAGCAGTTACGGAGGAGGGAGAGCTTTCTTT.

The V call is TRBV7-3, the J call TRBJ2-2, with D possibly matching TRBD1 (6 bases). CDR3 size: 16 residues. Germline CDR1 and CDR2: SGHTA and FQGTGA. Trimming removed 5 bases at V and 1 base at J, with 14 bases between. In DNA, the CDR3 is TGTGCCAGCAGCGGGGCCGGGACAAAGAACACCGGGGAGCTGTTTTTT. It codes for CASSGAGTKNTGELFF.

This chain uses TRBV2 with TRBJ2-2; 12 nucleotides align to TRBD2. The CDR3 covers 16 residues. With V trimmed by 6 bases and J by 3 bases, 5 bases remained unmatched. Germline CDR1 reads SNHLY; CDR2 reads FYNNEI. The CDR3 region has the DNA TGTGCCAGCAGGAGCCCTAGCGGGAGGGACACCGGGGAGCTGTTTTTT. Amino acid sequence: CASRSPSGRDTGELFF.

The gene calls are TRBV25-1 and TRBJ1-2, with unresolved D. The germline CDR1 and CDR2 sequences are MGHDK and SYGVNS. Trimming stripped 4 bases from V and 4 bases from J, with 4 bases between. The CDR3 length is 11 residues. CDR3 nucleotides: TGTGCCAGCAGTGCGGGCTATGGCTACACCTTC. It is translated as CASSAGYGYTF.